These T cell receptor beta chains were read from a single sample in a study of blood T cells in healthy people across ages. TCRdb called the 5' RACE reads again in MiXCR, with one record for every CDR3 protein. This sample yields 1.5 million to 2 million distinct CDR3 sequences, of which around half are seen a single time; more than 2% belongs to the top ten. Sample: blood. Receptors originate from a woman aged 40-49 years in good health. CDR3s include the opening cysteine and the closing phenylalanine or tryptophan. A D gene is named only where the DNA matches it firmly. Size tells how often a clone was seen (once, few, many) or the class of an expanded clone, and some rows leave it out.

TRBJ2-5	.	TRBD1	TRBV5-1	CASSSTTGGYRETQYF	TGCGCCAGCAGCTCTACGACAGGGGGATACAGGGAGACCCAGTACTTC
TRBJ1-6	few	.	TRBV7-2	CASSLVRVVNSPLHF	TGTGCCAGCAGCTTAGTGAGGGTAGTTAATTCACCCCTCCACTTT
TRBJ2-1	few	.	TRBV4-2	CASSHRGGTYNEQFF	TGTGCCAGCAGCCACAGGGGGGGCACTTACAATGAGCAGTTCTTC
TRBJ2-7	.	.	TRBV12-3/TRBV12-4	CASSLRTEYNEQYF	TGTGCCAGCAGTCTACGGACAGAGTACAATGAGCAGTACTTC
TRBJ2-3	.	TRBD1	TRBV6-2/TRBV6-3	CAGGQGKITDTQYF	TGTGCCGGAGGACAGGGGAAGATCACAGATACGCAGTATTTT
TRBJ2-5	.	TRBD2	TRBV20-1	CSASGGGYNEQYF	TGCAGTGCTAGTGGGGGGGGGTACAATGAGCAGTACTTC
TRBJ2-3	.	TRBD1	TRBV20-1	CSARTTGLKITDTQYF	TGCAGTGCCAGGACGACAGGGCTAAAGATCACAGATACGCAGTATTTT
TRBJ2-5	.	.	TRBV27	CASSRPGTLGETQYF	TGTGCCAGCAGTCGTCCCGGGACCCTTGGAGAGACCCAGTACTTC
TRBJ2-1	few	TRBD1	TRBV7-9	CASSLTQGVDNEQFF	TGTGCCAGCAGCTTAACCCAGGGGGTGGACAATGAGCAGTTCTTC
TRBJ2-1	few	.	TRBV20-1	CSAENARRNNEQFF	TGCAGTGCTGAGAATGCCAGGAGGAACAATGAGCAGTTCTTC
TRBJ2-3	.	TRBD2	TRBV11-1	CASSSRLAGYRDTQYF	TGTGCCAGCAGCTCAAGACTAGCGGGATATAGGGATACGCAGTATTTT
TRBJ1-2	once	.	TRBV27	CASSLSGSDNYGYTF	TGTGCCAGCAGTTTATCCGGGTCGGATAACTATGGCTACACCTTC
TRBJ2-1	.	.	TRBV20-1	CSARDAKENEQFF	TGCAGTGCTAGAGATGCCAAGGAAAATGAGCAGTTCTTC
TRBJ2-1	few	.	TRBV20-1	CSARSLPQFF	TGCAGTGCTCGCTCTCTACCCCAGTTCTTC